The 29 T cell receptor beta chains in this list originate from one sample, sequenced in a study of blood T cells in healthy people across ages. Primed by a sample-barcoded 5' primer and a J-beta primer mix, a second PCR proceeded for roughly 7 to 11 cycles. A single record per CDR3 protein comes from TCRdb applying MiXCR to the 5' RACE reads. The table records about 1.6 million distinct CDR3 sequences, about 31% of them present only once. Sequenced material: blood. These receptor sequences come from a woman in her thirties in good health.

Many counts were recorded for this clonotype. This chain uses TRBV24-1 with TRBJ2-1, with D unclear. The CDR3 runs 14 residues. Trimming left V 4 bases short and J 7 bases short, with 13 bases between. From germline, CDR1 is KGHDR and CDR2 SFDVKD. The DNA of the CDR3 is TGTGCCACCAGTGAGTCATTCAGTATTAATGAGCAGTTCTTC. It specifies CATSESFSINEQFF.

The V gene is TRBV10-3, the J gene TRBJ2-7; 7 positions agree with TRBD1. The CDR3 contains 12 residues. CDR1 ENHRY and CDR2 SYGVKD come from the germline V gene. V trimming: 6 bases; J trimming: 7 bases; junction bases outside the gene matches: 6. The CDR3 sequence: CAISRTGVEQYF. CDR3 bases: TGTGCCATCAGCCGTACAGGGGTTGAGCAGTACTTC.

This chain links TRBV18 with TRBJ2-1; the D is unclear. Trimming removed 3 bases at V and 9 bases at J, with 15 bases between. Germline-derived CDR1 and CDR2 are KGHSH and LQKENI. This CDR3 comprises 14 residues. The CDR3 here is CASSPRPPALEQFF. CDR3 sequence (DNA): TGTGCCAGCTCACCCCGGCCCCCTGCCCTTGAGCAGTTCTTC.

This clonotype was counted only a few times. The CDR3 sequence: CASSLPSGSSLAQYF. As DNA, the CDR3 is TGTGCCAGCAGTTTACCTAGCGGGAGTTCGTTGGCCCAGTACTTC. The chain joins TRBV28 to TRBJ2-5; 10 bases match TRBD2. The CDR3 runs 15 residues. Germline V gene sequence: CDR1 MDHEN, CDR2 SYDVKM. The V gene end was trimmed by 2 bases and the J gene end by 9 bases; junction bases not matched to a gene: 9.

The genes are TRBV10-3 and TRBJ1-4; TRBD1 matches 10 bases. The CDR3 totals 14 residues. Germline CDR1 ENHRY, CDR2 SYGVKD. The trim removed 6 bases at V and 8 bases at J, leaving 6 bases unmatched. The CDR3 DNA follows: TGTGCCATCAGCGGGACAGGGGTGGACGAAAAACTGTTTTTT. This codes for CAISGTGVDEKLFF.

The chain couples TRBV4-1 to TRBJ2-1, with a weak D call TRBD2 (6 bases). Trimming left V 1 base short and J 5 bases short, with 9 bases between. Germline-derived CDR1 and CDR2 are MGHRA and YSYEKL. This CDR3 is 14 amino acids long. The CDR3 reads CASSQVWRDNEQFF. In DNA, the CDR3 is TGCGCCAGCAGCCAAGTTTGGAGGGACAATGAGCAGTTCTTC.

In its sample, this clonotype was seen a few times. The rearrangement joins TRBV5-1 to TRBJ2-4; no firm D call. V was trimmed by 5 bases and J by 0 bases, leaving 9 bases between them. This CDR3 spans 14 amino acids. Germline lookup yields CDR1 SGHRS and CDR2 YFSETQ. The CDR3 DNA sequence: TGCGCCAGCAGGAGTGAATTAGCCAAAAACATTCAGTACTTC. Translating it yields CASRSELAKNIQYF.

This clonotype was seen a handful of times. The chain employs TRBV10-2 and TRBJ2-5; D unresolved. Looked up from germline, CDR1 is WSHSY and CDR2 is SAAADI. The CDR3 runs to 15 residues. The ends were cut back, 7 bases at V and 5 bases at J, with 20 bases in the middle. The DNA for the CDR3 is TGCGCCAGCATTGACCGGGCCCAAATCGGCGAGACCCAGTACTTC. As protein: CASIDRAQIGETQYF.

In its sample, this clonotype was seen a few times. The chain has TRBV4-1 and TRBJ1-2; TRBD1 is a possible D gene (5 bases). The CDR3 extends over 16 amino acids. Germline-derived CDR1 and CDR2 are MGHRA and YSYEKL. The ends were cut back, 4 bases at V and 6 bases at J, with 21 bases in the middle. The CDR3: CASSLNIRKVGDGYTF. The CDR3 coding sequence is TGCGCCAGCAGCCTGAATATTCGTAAGGTGGGGGATGGCTACACCTTC.

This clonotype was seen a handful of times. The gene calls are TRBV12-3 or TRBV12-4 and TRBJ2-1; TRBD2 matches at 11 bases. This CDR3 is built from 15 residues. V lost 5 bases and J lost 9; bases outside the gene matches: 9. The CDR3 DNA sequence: TGTGCCAGCAGTCGACTAGCGGGAACCGCCCCTGAGCAGTTCTTC. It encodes CASSRLAGTAPEQFF.

CDR3 protein: CASRYGENTEAFF. The CDR3 DNA reads TGTGCCAGCAGGTACGGGGAAAACACTGAAGCTTTCTTT. This chain joins TRBV2 and TRBJ1-1; D remains ambiguous. CDR1 and CDR2 from the germline V gene are SNHLY and FYNNEI. V lost 6 bases to trimming and J lost 2 bases, with 10 bases between them. This CDR3 comprises 13 residues.

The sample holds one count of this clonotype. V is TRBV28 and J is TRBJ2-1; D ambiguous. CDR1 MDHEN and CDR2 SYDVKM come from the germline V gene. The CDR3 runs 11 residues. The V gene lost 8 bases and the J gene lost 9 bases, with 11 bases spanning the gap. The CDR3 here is CASLRSREQFF. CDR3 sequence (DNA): TGTGCCAGCTTGAGGTCCCGTGAGCAGTTCTTC.

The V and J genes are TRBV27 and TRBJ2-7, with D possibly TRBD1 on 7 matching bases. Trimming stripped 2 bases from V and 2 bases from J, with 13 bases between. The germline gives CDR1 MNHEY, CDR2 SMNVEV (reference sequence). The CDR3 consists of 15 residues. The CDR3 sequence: CASSLGGTVTYEQYF. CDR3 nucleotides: TGTGCCAGCAGTTTAGGGGGGACAGTTACCTACGAGCAGTACTTC.

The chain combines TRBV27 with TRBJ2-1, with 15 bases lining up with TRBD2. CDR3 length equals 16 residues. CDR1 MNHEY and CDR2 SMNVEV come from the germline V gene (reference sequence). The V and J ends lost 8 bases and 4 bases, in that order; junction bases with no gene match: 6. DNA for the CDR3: TGTGCCAGCGCAGTGGGACTAGCGGGGGGTTACAATGAGCAGTTCTTC. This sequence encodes CASAVGLAGGYNEQFF.

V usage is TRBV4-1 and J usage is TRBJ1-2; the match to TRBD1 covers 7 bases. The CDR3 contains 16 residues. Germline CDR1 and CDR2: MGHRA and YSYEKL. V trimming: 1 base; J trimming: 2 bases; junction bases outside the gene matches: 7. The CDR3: CASSQAAGTVNYGYTF. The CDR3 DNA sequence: TGCGCCAGCAGCCAAGCCGCCGGGACAGTCAACTATGGCTACACCTTC.

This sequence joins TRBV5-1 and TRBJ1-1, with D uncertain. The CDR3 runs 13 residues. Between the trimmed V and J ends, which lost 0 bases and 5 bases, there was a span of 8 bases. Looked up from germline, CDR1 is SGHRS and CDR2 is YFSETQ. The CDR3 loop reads CASSLAAWTEAFF. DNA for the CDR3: TGCGCCAGCAGCTTGGCGGCGTGGACTGAAGCTTTCTTT. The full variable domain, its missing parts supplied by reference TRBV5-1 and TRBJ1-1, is KAGVTQTPRYLIKTRGQQVTLSCSPISGHRSVSWYQQTPGQGLQFLFEYFSETQRNKGNFPGRFSGRQFSNSRSEMNVSTLELGDSALYLCASSLAAWTEAFFGQGTRLTVV.

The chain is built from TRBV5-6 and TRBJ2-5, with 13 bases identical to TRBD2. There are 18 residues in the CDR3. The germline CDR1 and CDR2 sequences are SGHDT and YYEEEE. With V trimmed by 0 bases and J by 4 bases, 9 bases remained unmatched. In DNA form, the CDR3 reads TGTGCCAGCAGCTTGGAGTGGACTAGCGGGAGTGGGGGAGAGACCCAGTACTTC. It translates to CASSLEWTSGSGGETQYF.

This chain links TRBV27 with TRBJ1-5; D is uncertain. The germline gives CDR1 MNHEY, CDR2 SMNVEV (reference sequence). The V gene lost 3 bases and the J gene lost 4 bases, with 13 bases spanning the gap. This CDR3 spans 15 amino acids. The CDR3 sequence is CASSFRGAGNQPQHF. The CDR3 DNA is TGTGCCAGCAGTTTTCGGGGAGCGGGGAATCAGCCCCAGCATTTT.

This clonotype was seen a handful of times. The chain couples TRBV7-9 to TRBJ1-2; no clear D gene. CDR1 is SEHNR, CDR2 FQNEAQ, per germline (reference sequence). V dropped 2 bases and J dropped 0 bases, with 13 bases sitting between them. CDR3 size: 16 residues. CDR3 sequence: CASSLYPGRTNYGYTF. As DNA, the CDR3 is TGTGCCAGCAGCTTATACCCCGGAAGAACTAACTATGGCTACACCTTC.

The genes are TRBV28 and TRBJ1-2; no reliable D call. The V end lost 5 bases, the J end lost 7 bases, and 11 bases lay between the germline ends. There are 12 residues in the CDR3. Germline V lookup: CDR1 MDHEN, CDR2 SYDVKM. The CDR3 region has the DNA TGTGCCAGCAGTGCCCCCTTACTTGGCTACACCTTC. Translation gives CASSAPLLGYTF.

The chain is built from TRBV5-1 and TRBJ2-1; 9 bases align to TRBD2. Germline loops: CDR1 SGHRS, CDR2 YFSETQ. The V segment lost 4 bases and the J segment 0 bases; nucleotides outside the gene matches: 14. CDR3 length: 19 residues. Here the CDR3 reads CASSRGPAGGLRSYNEQFF. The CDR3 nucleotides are TGCGCCAGCAGCCGAGGACCAGCGGGAGGCCTACGCTCCTACAATGAGCAGTTCTTC. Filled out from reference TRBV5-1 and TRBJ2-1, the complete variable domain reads KAGVTQTPRYLIKTRGQQVTLSCSPISGHRSVSWYQQTPGQGLQFLFEYFSETQRNKGNFPGRFSGRQFSNSRSEMNVSTLELGDSALYLCASSRGPAGGLRSYNEQFFGPGTRLTVL.

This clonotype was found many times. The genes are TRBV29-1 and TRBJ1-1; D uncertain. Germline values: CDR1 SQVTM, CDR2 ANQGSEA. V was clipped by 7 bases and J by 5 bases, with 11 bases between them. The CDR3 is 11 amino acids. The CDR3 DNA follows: TGCAGCGCCAAACTTTGGACTGAAGCTTTCTTT. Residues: CSAKLWTEAFF.

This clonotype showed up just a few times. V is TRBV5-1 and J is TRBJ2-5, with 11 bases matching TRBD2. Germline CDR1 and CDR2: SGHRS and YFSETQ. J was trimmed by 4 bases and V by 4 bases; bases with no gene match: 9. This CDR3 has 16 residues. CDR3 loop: CASSDASGGIGETQYF. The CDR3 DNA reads TGCGCCAGCAGCGATGCTAGCGGGGGGATCGGAGAGACCCAGTACTTC.

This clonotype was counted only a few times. The CDR3 sequence: CASSLWLGEINEQFF. In nucleotides, the CDR3 is TGTGCCAGCAGCTTATGGCTAGGCGAAATTAATGAGCAGTTCTTC. The V and J genes are TRBV7-9 and TRBJ2-1; D is unresolved. The CDR3 runs 15 residues. The germline V gene has CDR1 SEHNR and CDR2 FQNEAQ (reference sequence). V shed 2 bases and J shed 7 bases, with 15 bases lying between them.

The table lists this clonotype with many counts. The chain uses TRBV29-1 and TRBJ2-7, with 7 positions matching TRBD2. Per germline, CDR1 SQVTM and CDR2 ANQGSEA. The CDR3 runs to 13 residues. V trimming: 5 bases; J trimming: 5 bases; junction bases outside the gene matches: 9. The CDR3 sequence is CSVQSGGRNEQYF. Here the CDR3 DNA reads TGCAGCGTTCAGTCCGGCGGGAGAAACGAGCAGTACTTC.

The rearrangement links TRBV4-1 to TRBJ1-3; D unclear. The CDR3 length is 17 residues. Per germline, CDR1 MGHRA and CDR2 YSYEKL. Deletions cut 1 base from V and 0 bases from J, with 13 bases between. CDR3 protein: CASSQVRRADSGNTIYF. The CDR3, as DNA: TGCGCCAGCAGCCAAGTCCGCCGGGCAGACTCTGGAAACACCATATATTTT.

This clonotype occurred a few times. The CDR3 loop is CASRLTRRSATQYF. The CDR3 coding sequence is TGTGCCAGCAGGCTTACTAGGAGGTCAGCGACCCAGTACTTC. This rearrangement joins TRBV3-1 to TRBJ2-5; D is possibly TRBD2 (5 bases). The germline gives CDR1 LGHDT, CDR2 YNNKEL (reference sequence). CDR3 length equals 14 residues. The germline V and J ends were trimmed by 6 bases and 7 bases, with 18 bases remaining between them.

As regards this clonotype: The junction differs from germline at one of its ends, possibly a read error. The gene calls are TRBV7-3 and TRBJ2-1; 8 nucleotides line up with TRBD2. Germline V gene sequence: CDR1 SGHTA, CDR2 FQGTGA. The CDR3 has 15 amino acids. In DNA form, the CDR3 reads TGTGCCAACAGCTTACGGGGGGGGTGGTTAAATGAGCAGTTCTTC. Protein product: CANSLRGGWLNEQFF. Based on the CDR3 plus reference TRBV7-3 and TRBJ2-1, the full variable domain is GAGVSQTPSNKVTEKGKYVELRCDPISGHTALYWYRQSLGQGPEFLIYFQGTGAADDSGLPNDRFFAVRPEGSVSTLKIQRTERGDSAVYLCANSLRGGWLNEQFFGPGTRLTVL.

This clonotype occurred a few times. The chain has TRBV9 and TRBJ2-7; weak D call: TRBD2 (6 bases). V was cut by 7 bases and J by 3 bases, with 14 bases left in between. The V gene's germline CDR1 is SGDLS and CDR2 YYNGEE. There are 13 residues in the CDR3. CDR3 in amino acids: CASAQGGGYEQYF. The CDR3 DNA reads TGTGCCAGCGCTCAGGGAGGAGGCTACGAGCAGTACTTC.